This TCR beta chain was captured by sequencing in a study of blood T cell repertoires in COVID-19. Background on the study: Collection of acute and convalescent COVID-19 samples took place in the United States, Italy and Spain. T cells, B-cell-depleted T cells, or PBMCs provided the cDNA or gDNA that served as material.

Original methodology: Estimates of nucleated cell counts were drawn from the amplification of reference gene primers. Profiled with immunoSEQ multiplex PCR; TCRdb holds only in-frame clones, not every one. V, J and clone size derive from that table, while D and trimming were established from the DNA sequence. The sample holds a few hundred thousand clones; about 91% are singletons and the top ten take 6.9%. The V gene end was trimmed by 3 bases and the J gene end by 0 bases; junction bases not matched to a gene: 6. Germline V gene lookup returns CDR1 KGHSH and CDR2 LQKENI. The CDR3 covers 18 residues.

Sequencing input: peripheral blood. This clonotype originated in a woman aged 25-40 years who had recovered from COVID-19. The gene calls are TRBV18 and TRBJ2-2; 11 bases are a match to TRBD1. CDR3 sequence reads: CASSPRTGGTTNTGELFF. In DNA, the CDR3 is TGTGCCAGCTCACCCAGGACAGGGGGCACCACGAACACCGGGGAGCTGTTTTTT.